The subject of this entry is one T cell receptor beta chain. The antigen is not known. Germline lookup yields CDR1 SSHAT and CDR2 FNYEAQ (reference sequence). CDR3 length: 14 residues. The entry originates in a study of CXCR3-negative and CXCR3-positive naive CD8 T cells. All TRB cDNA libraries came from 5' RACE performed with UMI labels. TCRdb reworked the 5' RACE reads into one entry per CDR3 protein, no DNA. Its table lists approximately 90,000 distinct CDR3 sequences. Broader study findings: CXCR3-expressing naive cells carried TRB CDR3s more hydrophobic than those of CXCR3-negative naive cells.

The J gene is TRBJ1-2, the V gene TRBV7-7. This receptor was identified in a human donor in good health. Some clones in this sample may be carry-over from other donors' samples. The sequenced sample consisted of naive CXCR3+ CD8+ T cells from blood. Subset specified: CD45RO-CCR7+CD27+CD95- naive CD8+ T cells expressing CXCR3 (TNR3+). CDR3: CANLSALPGLGYTF.